A single sample gave rise to the 28 T cell receptor beta chains below, sequenced in a study of cytomegalovirus exposure and HLA in healthy donors. TCRdb keeps only in-frame clones here, not all; method: immunoSEQ multiplex PCR. The repertoire holds approximately 200,000 clones, with over 65% as singletons. Material for sequencing was PBMCs. The receptors stem from a man younger than 30 in good health and CMV-seropositive.

The CDR3: CASSLLASGSYEQFF. The CDR3 DNA follows: TGCGCCAGCAGCTTGTTAGCTAGCGGGAGTTATGAGCAGTTCTTC. This chain connects TRBV5-1 to TRBJ2-1, with 10 bases that match TRBD2. In germline, CDR1 is SGHRS, CDR2 YFSETQ. The J segment lost 8 bases and the V segment lost 1 base, leaving 6 bases of the junction unmatched. The CDR3 is made up of 15 amino acids.

The V gene is TRBV10-3, the J gene TRBJ1-4, with 11 bases lining up with TRBD1. Trimming took 3 bases from V and 8 from J; bases not matched to a gene: 5. The CDR3 runs 15 residues. Germline loops: CDR1 ENHRY, CDR2 SYGVKD. The CDR3 region has the DNA TGTGCCATCAGTGATGGGACAGGGGGTTCGGAAAAACTGTTTTTT. Translated, it gives CAISDGTGGSEKLFF.

The V call is TRBV4-1, the J call TRBJ1-2, with unresolved D. V was clipped by 2 bases and J by 8 bases, with 15 bases between them. The CDR3 is made up of 14 amino acids. From germline, CDR1 is MGHRA and CDR2 YSYEKL. CDR3 protein: CASSQTPGLGGYTF. CDR3 in DNA: TGCGCCAGCAGCCAAACCCCGGGGTTGGGCGGCTACACCTTC.

This clone was observed a handful of times. The chain joins TRBV4-1 to TRBJ2-1, with 8 bases aligning to TRBD1. With V trimmed by 5 bases and J by 14 bases, 14 bases remained unmatched. Germline CDR1 reads MGHRA; CDR2 reads YSYEKL. CDR3 size: 14 residues. CDR3 region: CASSGGQEGEREFF. DNA for the CDR3: TGCGCCAGCAGCGGGGGACAGGAGGGAGAAAGAGAGTTCTTC.

J is TRBJ2-1 and V is TRBV7-9, with TRBD2 matching over 11 bases. Germline V gene lookup returns CDR1 SEHNR and CDR2 FQNEAQ (reference sequence). The CDR3 consists of 17 residues. With V trimmed by 6 bases and J by 6 bases, 13 bases remained unmatched. The CDR3 region is CASRHHPRTSGSNEQFF. The CDR3 DNA reads TGTGCCAGCAGACATCATCCCCGGACTAGCGGGTCCAATGAGCAGTTCTTC.

The chain joins TRBV30 to TRBJ1-2; 11 bases line up with TRBD1. Trimming took 3 bases from V and 4 from J; bases not matched to a gene: 7. CDR1 GTSNPN and CDR2 SVGIG come from the germline V gene (reference sequence). CDR3 length equals 15 residues. CDR3 DNA sequence: TGTGCCTGGAGCCCCGGACAGGGGGCTGGCTATGGCTACACCTTC. As protein: CAWSPGQGAGYGYTF.

This clone was counted a single time. The chain employs TRBV9 and TRBJ2-7; a possible D gene is TRBD1 (6 bases). V was shortened by 3 bases and J by 3 bases, with 10 bases between the two germline ends. Per the germline V gene, CDR1 is SGDLS and CDR2 is YYNGEE. The CDR3 sequence is 13 residues long. CDR3 sequence reads: CASSAGHNYEQYF. Written as DNA, the CDR3 is TGTGCCAGCAGCGCGGGACATAACTACGAGCAGTACTTC.

V gene TRBV18 combines with J gene TRBJ2-5; 8 bases align to TRBD1. The CDR3 is made up of 15 amino acids. J lost 0 bases, V lost 3 bases, and 3 bases had no gene match. Germline V CDR1 and CDR2: KGHSH, LQKENI. In nucleotides, the CDR3 is TGTGCCAGCTCACCGAGACAGGGGCACCAAGAGACCCAGTACTTC. Its translation is CASSPRQGHQETQYF.

This clone was picked up a small number of times. The V gene is TRBV27, the J gene TRBJ2-1; D ambiguous. Germline values: CDR1 MNHEY, CDR2 SMNVEV (reference sequence). V shed 7 bases and J shed 3 bases, with 13 bases lying between them. The CDR3 is 14 residues long. The CDR3 spells CASTRDPNYNEQFF. The CDR3 DNA follows: TGTGCCAGCACCCGCGATCCTAACTACAATGAGCAGTTCTTC.

The chain carries TRBV7-2 and TRBJ2-3, with 10 bases matching TRBD2. CDR3 length: 14 amino acids. Looked up from germline, CDR1 is SGHTA and CDR2 is FQGNSA. V lost 6 bases and J lost 11; bases outside the gene matches: 11. CDR3 sequence (DNA): TGTGCCAGCAGACTTAGAGGAAGCGGGAGGGGGCAGTATTTT. Protein sequence: CASRLRGSGRGQYF.

The rearrangement joins TRBV7-9 to TRBJ2-7; D may be TRBD1 (7 bases). The CDR3 extends over 18 amino acids. Germline V lookup: CDR1 SEHNR, CDR2 FQNEAQ (reference sequence). V was cut by 1 base and J by 6 bases, with 25 bases left in between. Here the CDR3 DNA reads TGTGCCAGCAGCTTAGAAGGGGGCCCGGGACTGGTTTCCGTCGAGCAGTACTTC. This encodes CASSLEGGPGLVSVEQYF.

This chain joins TRBV14 and TRBJ2-1; tentatively, D is TRBD2 (5 bases). The V end lost 0 bases, the J end lost 9 bases, and 12 bases lay between the germline ends. This CDR3 is 14 amino acids long. Germline V gene sequence: CDR1 SGHDN, CDR2 FVKESK. CDR3 bases: TGTGCCAGCAGCCAAGAGGGTCCGCGGGTTGAGCAGTTCTTC. Its protein product is CASSQEGPRVEQFF.

The CDR3 here is CASSYSIGGLDNEQFF. The CDR3 nucleotides are TGTGCCAGCAGTTACTCGATAGGGGGCCTGGACAATGAGCAGTTCTTC. The chain links TRBV6-5 to TRBJ2-1; 7 nucleotides line up with TRBD1. This CDR3 is 16 amino acids long. V gave up 0 bases and J gave up 5 bases; unmatched junction bases: 7. The V gene's germline CDR1 is MNHEY and CDR2 SVGAGI.

The chain uses TRBV4-3 and TRBJ1-5; D call uncertain. The V and J ends lost 0 bases and 3 bases respectively, with 9 bases between them. In germline, CDR1 is LGHNA, CDR2 YSLEER. This CDR3 is 15 amino acids long. As DNA, the CDR3 is TGCGCCAGCAGCCAAGATATCGGAGACAATCAGCCCCAGCATTTT. It specifies CASSQDIGDNQPQHF.

This clone was seen only a few times. J is TRBJ1-2 and V is TRBV2, with 8 nucleotides matching TRBD1. Germline V gives CDR1 SNHLY, CDR2 FYNNEI. The CDR3 covers 12 residues. V lost 4 bases and J lost 8; bases outside the gene matches: 3. CDR3 sequence: CASSARTGGYTF. CDR3 bases: TGTGCCAGCAGTGCCCGGACAGGGGGCTACACCTTC.

This clone was observed a few times. V usage is TRBV6-1 and J usage is TRBJ2-1; D is unclear. The germline V gene encodes CDR1 MNHNS and CDR2 SASEGT. This CDR3 comprises 12 residues. V dropped 10 bases and J dropped 5 bases, with 12 bases sitting between them. CDR3 nucleotides: TGTGCCATCGTTAGTCCCAACAATGAGCAGTTCTTC. Translated: CAIVSPNNEQFF.

The chain recombines TRBV19 with TRBJ2-2; 11 nucleotides agree with TRBD2. V shed 5 bases, J shed 3 bases, and the junction held 14 bases outside the gene matches. Germline assignment: CDR1 LNHDA and CDR2 SQIVND (reference sequence). The CDR3 has 19 residues. This chain's CDR3 is CASSAKTGTSGPDTGELFF. DNA for the CDR3: TGTGCCAGTAGTGCAAAGACCGGGACTAGCGGACCTGACACCGGGGAGCTGTTTTTT.

The rearrangement joins TRBV11-2 to TRBJ2-1; 14 nucleotides agree with TRBD2. CDR1 SGHAT and CDR2 FQNNGV come from the germline V gene. V lost 5 bases, J lost 0 bases, and 3 bases stayed unmatched. The CDR3 sequence is 17 residues long. Written as DNA, the CDR3 is TGTGCCAGCAGCCACGGGACTAGCGGGAGCTCCTACAATGAGCAGTTCTTC. It encodes CASSHGTSGSSYNEQFF. Drawing the rest from reference TRBV11-2 and TRBJ2-1, the complete variable domain is EAGVAQSPRYKIIEKRQSVAFWCNPISGHATLYWYQQILGQGPKLLIQFQNNGVVDDSQLPKDRFSAERLKGVDSTLKIQPAKLEDSAVYLCASSHGTSGSSYNEQFFGPGTRLTVL.

Worth noting for this clone: The identical CDR3 is also encoded by other nucleotide sequences in the sample. The rearrangement joins TRBV9 to TRBJ2-7; 11 bases fit TRBD2. The junction had 6 bases not matched to a gene; V was cut back by 3 bases and J by 4 bases. The length of the CDR3 is 15 residues. The germline CDR1 and CDR2 sequences are SGDLS and YYNGEE. CDR3 nucleotides: TGTGCCAGCAGCGCCGGGACTAGCGGATCTTACGAGCAGTACTTC. It encodes CASSAGTSGSYEQYF. The full variable domain, its missing parts supplied by reference TRBV9 and TRBJ2-7, is DSGVTQTPKHLITATGQRVTLRCSPRSGDLSVYWYQQSLDQGLQFLIQYYNGEERAKGNILERFSAQQFPDLHSELNLSSLELGDSALYFCASSAGTSGSYEQYFGPGTRLTVT.

The chain uses TRBV4-3 and TRBJ2-1, with TRBD1 matching 8 bases. Germline values: CDR1 LGHNA, CDR2 YSLEER. The CDR3 is 17 residues long. J gave up 1 base and V 5 bases, and 10 bases lay outside the gene matches. The CDR3 is CASSGRQGSGSYNEQFF. Here the CDR3 DNA reads TGCGCCAGCAGCGGGCGACAGGGGTCAGGATCCTACAATGAGCAGTTCTTC.

The J gene is TRBJ1-1, the V gene TRBV7-9; 11 nucleotides agree with TRBD1. The CDR3 contains 15 residues. The ends lost 5 bases at V and 5 bases at J; junction bases unmatched: 7. Germline V gene sequence: CDR1 SEHNR, CDR2 FQNEAQ (reference sequence). Written as DNA, the CDR3 is TGTGCCAGCAGCCATATAGGACAGGGGGCGACTGAAGCTTTCTTT. This codes for CASSHIGQGATEAFF.

In its sample, this clone was seen a few times. The J gene is TRBJ1-2, the V gene TRBV2; 8 bases fit TRBD1. Germline-derived CDR1 and CDR2 are SNHLY and FYNNEI. Unmatched junction bases numbered 10, after V lost 4 bases and J lost 6 bases. The CDR3 length is 15 residues. The CDR3 protein is CASSGWTGSRDGYTF. The DNA of the CDR3 is TGTGCCAGCAGTGGTTGGACAGGGAGTAGGGATGGCTACACCTTC. The full variable domain, its missing parts supplied by reference TRBV2 and TRBJ1-2, is EPEVTQTPSHQVTQMGQEVILRCVPISNHLYFYWYRQILGQKVEFLVSFYNNEISEKSEIFDDQFSVERPDGSNFTLKIRSTKLEDSAMYFCASSGWTGSRDGYTFGSGTRLTVV.

DNA for the CDR3: TGTGCCTGGGGTTTGGGGGGCTCTGGGGCCAACGTCCTGACTTTC. The encoded protein is CAWGLGGSGANVLTF. This chain connects TRBV30 to TRBJ2-6, with D possibly TRBD2 on 6 matching bases. The CDR3 contains 15 residues. With 5 bases removed from V and 0 bases from J, the gap between germline ends came to 11 bases. Germline assignment: CDR1 GTSNPN and CDR2 SVGIG (reference sequence).

The rearrangement uses TRBV30 and TRBJ2-7; the D is unclear. V lost 5 bases to trimming and J lost 0 bases, with 11 bases between them. Per germline, CDR1 GTSNPN and CDR2 SVGIG (reference sequence). The CDR3 totals 13 residues. CDR3 sequence: CAWEPRSSYEQYF. The CDR3 nucleotides read TGTGCCTGGGAACCAAGGAGCTCCTACGAGCAGTACTTC.

The genes are TRBV30 and TRBJ1-1; 7 bases are a match to TRBD1. This CDR3 comprises 14 residues. Germline CDR1 reads GTSNPN; CDR2 reads SVGIG (reference sequence). V lost 3 bases to trimming and J lost 4 bases; unmatched junction nucleotides: 8. CDR3 sequence (DNA): TGTGCCTGGAGATCGTCAGGGGGACCCACTGAAGCTTTCTTT. Translated, it gives CAWRSSGGPTEAFF.

Comment on this clone: This CDR3 is also generated by other DNA sequences in the sample. This chain connects TRBV5-1 to TRBJ2-7, with D unresolved. This CDR3 is built from 13 residues. Trimming shortened V by 0 bases and J by 1 base, and 5 bases separated the two germline ends. Germline V gene sequence: CDR1 SGHRS, CDR2 YFSETQ. CDR3 in DNA: TGCGCCAGCAGCTTGGACAGATCCTACGAGCAGTACTTC. Translation gives CASSLDRSYEQYF.

The chain recombines TRBV5-1 with TRBJ2-5, with TRBD2 identical over 9 bases. Per the germline V gene, CDR1 is SGHRS and CDR2 is YFSETQ. CDR3 length equals 15 residues. With 4 bases clipped from V and 5 bases from J, the junction kept 9 bases outside the gene matches. CDR3 sequence (DNA): TGCGCCAGCAGCGCGACTAGCGGCACGAGGGAGACCCAGTACTTC. Translated, it gives CASSATSGTRETQYF. The full variable domain, in which reference TRBV5-1 and TRBJ2-5 provide the parts outside the CDR3, is KAGVTQTPRYLIKTRGQQVTLSCSPISGHRSVSWYQQTPGQGLQFLFEYFSETQRNKGNFPGRFSGRQFSNSRSEMNVSTLELGDSALYLCASSATSGTRETQYFGPGTRLLVL.

V is TRBV9 and J is TRBJ2-3; the match to TRBD2 covers 8 bases. This CDR3 region has 17 residues. CDR1 SGDLS and CDR2 YYNGEE come from the germline V gene. V dropped 4 bases and J dropped 0; count of bases not matched to a gene: 10. The CDR3 loop is CASSPRGSGASTDTQYF. In nucleotides, the CDR3 is TGTGCCAGCAGCCCCCGGGGTAGCGGGGCCAGCACAGATACGCAGTATTTT.